A selection of T cell receptor beta chains follows, all from one sample in a study of early T cells in non-severe SARS-CoV-2 infection. Using its own MiXCR run on the 5' RACE reads, TCRdb lists one record per CDR3 protein. The data show fewer than 30,000 distinct CDR3 sequences, roughly 5.3% seen once. Sequencing was done on a sample of whole blood. All receptors come from an adult who was a healthcare worker with PCR-confirmed SARS-CoV-2 infection or an uninfected control (not recorded which). Each CDR3 is given with its conserved first and last residue. A D gene is named only where the DNA matches it firmly. For some rows the clone size is stated as once, few or many, or as a class when expanded; others skip it.

clone_size j_call v_call d_call cdr3_nt cdr3_aa
few TRBJ1-5 TRBV12-3/TRBV12-4 TRBD1 TGTGCCAGCAGTTTAACAGGGGGCCGGCAGCCCCAGCATTTT CASSLTGGRQPQHF
- TRBJ2-7 TRBV6-5 - TGTGCCAGCAGACAGCCCCGGGGTTACGCCTACGAGCAGTACTTC CASRQPRGYAYEQYF
many TRBJ1-2 TRBV20-1 - TGCAGTGCCCGGAGGACGGGGGACTATGGCTACACCTTC CSARRTGDYGYTF
- TRBJ1-4 TRBV5-1 - TGCGCCAGCAGCTTGGCAGGTCTTAATGAAAAACTGTTTTTT CASSLAGLNEKLFF
many TRBJ2-3 TRBV6-6 - TGTGCCAGCGGAGGGGTCGGGGGTACAGATACGCAGTATTTT CASGGVGGTDTQYF
many TRBJ1-2 TRBV7-6 TRBD1 TGTGCCAGCAGCCAACGGACAGGTGGCTACACCTTC CASSQRTGGYTF
- TRBJ2-3 TRBV5-1 - TGCGCCAGCAGCAGCCGGGACATCTCTCCCGGGGGTACGCAGTATTTT CASSSRDISPGGTQYF
many TRBJ1-2 TRBV7-3 - TGTGCCAGCAGCCTGTCGGGAGGCTATGGCTACACCTTC CASSLSGGYGYTF
- TRBJ2-3 TRBV5-1 TRBD1 TGCGCCAGCAGCCAAGGACAGGTGGTGGTTGCAGATACGCAGTATTTT CASSQGQVVVADTQYF
- TRBJ2-3 TRBV27 TRBD1 TGTGCCAGCAGTTCAGCCAGGGGGTTCACAGATACGCAGTATTTT CASSSARGFTDTQYF